Each of the 9 T cell receptor beta chains below was sequenced from the same sample in a study of early T cells in non-severe SARS-CoV-2 infection. TCRdb re-derived calls from the 5' RACE reads in MiXCR, one entry per CDR3 protein. The table has more than 25,000 distinct CDR3 sequences, roughly a tenth seen once; the top ten hold roughly 13%. The sequencing sample was made of whole blood. These receptors were collected from an adult who was a healthcare worker with PCR-confirmed SARS-CoV-2 infection or an uninfected control (not recorded which).

This clonotype was detected ten times or more. The V call is TRBV20-1, the J call TRBJ2-5; D might be TRBD2 (6 bases). CDR3 size: 16 residues. The V end lost 0 bases, the J end lost 1 base, and 15 bases lay between the germline ends. In germline, CDR1 is DFQATT, CDR2 SNEGSKA (reference sequence). The CDR3 sequence: CSARDKAEGGQETQYF. The CDR3 nucleotides read TGCAGTGCTAGAGATAAGGCCGAGGGAGGCCAAGAGACCCAGTACTTC.

The chain is built from TRBV7-2 and TRBJ2-7, with D tentatively TRBD1 (5 bases). Germline values: CDR1 SGHTA, CDR2 FQGNSA. V was clipped by 2 bases and J by 4 bases, with 18 bases between them. The CDR3 totals 16 residues. CDR3 nucleotides: TGTGCCAGCAGCTTATATCTGGGGCGGCACGGGTACGAGCAGTACTTC. Translating it yields CASSLYLGRHGYEQYF.

CDR3 residues: CASSPLGLAGGKNTGELFF. The DNA of the CDR3 is TGTGCCAGCAGCCCCCTTGGTCTAGCGGGGGGTAAGAACACCGGGGAGCTGTTTTTT. J is TRBJ2-2 and V is TRBV7-3; 11 bases agree with TRBD2. The CDR3 has 19 residues. Per the germline V gene, CDR1 is SGHTA and CDR2 is FQGTGA. The J segment lost 1 base and the V segment lost 5 bases, leaving 12 bases of the junction unmatched.

This clonotype has ten or more counts. V gene TRBV6-5 combines with J gene TRBJ2-7, with D perhaps TRBD1 or TRBD2 (5 bases each). V gave up 6 bases and J gave up 4 bases, with 16 bases separating them. This CDR3 region has 14 residues. The germline V gene has CDR1 MNHEY and CDR2 SVGAGI. DNA of the CDR3: TGTGCCAGCAGCCGGGACCTGACGCCGTACGAGCAGTACTTC. It translates to CASSRDLTPYEQYF.

This chain uses TRBV20-1 with TRBJ1-1; D is perhaps TRBD1 (5 bases). In germline, CDR1 is DFQATT, CDR2 SNEGSKA (reference sequence). This CDR3 is built from 15 residues. V shed 6 bases and J shed 6 bases, with 23 bases lying between them. The CDR3 is CSAIPNGEGGAEAFF. In DNA, the CDR3 is TGCAGTGCCATCCCGAACGGGGAGGGAGGGGCTGAAGCTTTCTTT.

This clonotype appeared many times. This chain uses TRBV5-1 with TRBJ1-1; a weak D match, TRBD1 (5 bases). V dropped 5 bases and J dropped 1 base, with 9 bases sitting between them. In germline, CDR1 is SGHRS, CDR2 YFSETQ. The CDR3 sequence is 13 residues long. The DNA of the CDR3 is TGCGCCAGCAGAAGGGACGCGAACACTGAAGCTTTCTTT. It codes for CASRRDANTEAFF.

This clonotype was seen ten or more times. This chain links TRBV20-1 with TRBJ2-7; D is undetermined. Deletions cut 0 bases from V and 2 bases from J, with 11 bases between. The CDR3 sequence is 14 residues long. Germline values: CDR1 DFQATT, CDR2 SNEGSKA (reference sequence). The CDR3 DNA sequence: TGCAGTGCTAGAGATGGCAGCAAGGCCTACGAGCAGTACTTC. It yields the protein CSARDGSKAYEQYF.

This clonotype was seen repeatedly, ten times or more. The V gene is TRBV24-1, the J gene TRBJ1-2; D remains ambiguous. This CDR3 spans 17 amino acids. Germline V gene data show CDR1 as KGHDR and CDR2 as SFDVKD. V lost 4 bases, J lost 4 bases, and 21 bases lay in between. As DNA, the CDR3 is TGTGCCACCAGTGAAGAATGGACCGGCCAAGGGATCTATGGCTACACCTTC. Translated, it gives CATSEEWTGQGIYGYTF.

Details on this clonotype: A much larger clonotype is one base distant, so this may be a read error. The chain couples TRBV3-1 to TRBJ1-1; D is unresolved. Germline loops: CDR1 LGHDT, CDR2 YNNKEL (reference sequence). V shed 5 bases and J shed 4 bases, with 8 bases lying between them. The CDR3 sequence is 12 residues long. Here the CDR3 reads CASSTVGTEAFF. As DNA, the CDR3 is TGTGCCAGCAGCACCGTGGGCACTGAAGCTTTCTTT.